This TCR beta chain was profiled in a study of blood T cell repertoires in COVID-19. Across the study: Researchers got acute and convalescent COVID-19 samples from the United States, Italy and Spain. PBMCs, B-cell-depleted T cells, or T cells were the source of the cDNA or gDNA that made up the material.

Per germline, CDR1 SGHDN and CDR2 FVKESK. This CDR3 comprises 15 residues. Trimming removed 1 base from V and 6 bases from J, with 13 bases in between. Original processing notes: Cell counts per sample came from amplifying reference gene primers. Measured with immunoSEQ multiplex PCR; TCRdb has only the in-frame clones, and not every one. For V, J and clone size, that table is used; D and trimming come from the DNA. This sample has more than 200,000 clones; approximately 87% occur once, and the top ten carry 2.2%. The chain couples TRBV14 to TRBJ1-5; no clear D. The sequencing input was peripheral blood. The source is a woman in her forties or fifties with acute or convalescent COVID-19. The chain's CDR3 is CASSQGSQALQPQHF. The CDR3 region has the DNA TGTGCCAGCAGCCAAGGTAGTCAGGCCCTTCAGCCCCAGCATTTT.